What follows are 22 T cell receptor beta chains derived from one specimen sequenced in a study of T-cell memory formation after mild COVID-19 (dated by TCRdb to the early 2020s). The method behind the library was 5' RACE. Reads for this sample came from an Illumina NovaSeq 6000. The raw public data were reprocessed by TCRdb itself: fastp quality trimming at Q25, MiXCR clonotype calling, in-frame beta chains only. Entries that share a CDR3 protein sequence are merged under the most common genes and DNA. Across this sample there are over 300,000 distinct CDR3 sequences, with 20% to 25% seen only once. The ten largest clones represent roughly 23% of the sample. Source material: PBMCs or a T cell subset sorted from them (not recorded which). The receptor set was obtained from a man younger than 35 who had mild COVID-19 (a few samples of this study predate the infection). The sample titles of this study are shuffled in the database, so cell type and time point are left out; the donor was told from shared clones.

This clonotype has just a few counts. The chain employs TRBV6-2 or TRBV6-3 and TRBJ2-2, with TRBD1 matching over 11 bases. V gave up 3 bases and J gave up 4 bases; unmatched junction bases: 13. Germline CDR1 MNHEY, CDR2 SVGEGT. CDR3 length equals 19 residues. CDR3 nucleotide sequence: TGTGCCAGCAGTTATTTGCCATTTTTCGGGACAGGGGGCACCGGGGAGCTGTTTTTT. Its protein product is CASSYLPFFGTGGTGELFF.

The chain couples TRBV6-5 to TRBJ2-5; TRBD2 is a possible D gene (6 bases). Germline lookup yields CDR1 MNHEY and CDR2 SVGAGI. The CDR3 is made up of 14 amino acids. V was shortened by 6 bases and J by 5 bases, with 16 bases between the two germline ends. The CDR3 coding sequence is TGTGCCAGCAGGGCGGGGCTAGCGTTGGAGACCCAGTACTTC. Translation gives CASRAGLALETQYF.

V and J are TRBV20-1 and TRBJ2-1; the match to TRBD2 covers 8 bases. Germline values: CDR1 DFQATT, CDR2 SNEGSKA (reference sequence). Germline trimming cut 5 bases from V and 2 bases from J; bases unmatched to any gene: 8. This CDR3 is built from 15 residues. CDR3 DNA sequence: TGCAGTGCTGTCCCGGGACTAGGTCCCTACAATGAGCAGTTCTTC. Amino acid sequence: CSAVPGLGPYNEQFF.

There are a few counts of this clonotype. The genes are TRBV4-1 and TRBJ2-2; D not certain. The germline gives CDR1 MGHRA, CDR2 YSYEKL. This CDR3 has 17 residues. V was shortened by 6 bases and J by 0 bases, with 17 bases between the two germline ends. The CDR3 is CASRPGVVGPNTGELFF. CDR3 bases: TGCGCCAGCAGGCCAGGAGTTGTAGGTCCGAACACCGGGGAGCTGTTTTTT.

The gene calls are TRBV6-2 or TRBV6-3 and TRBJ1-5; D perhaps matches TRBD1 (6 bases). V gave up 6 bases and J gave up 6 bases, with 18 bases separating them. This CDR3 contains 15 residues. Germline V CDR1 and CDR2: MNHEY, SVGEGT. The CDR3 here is CASSSGTREVQPQHF. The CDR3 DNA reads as TGTGCCAGCAGCTCCGGGACAAGGGAGGTTCAGCCCCAGCATTTT.

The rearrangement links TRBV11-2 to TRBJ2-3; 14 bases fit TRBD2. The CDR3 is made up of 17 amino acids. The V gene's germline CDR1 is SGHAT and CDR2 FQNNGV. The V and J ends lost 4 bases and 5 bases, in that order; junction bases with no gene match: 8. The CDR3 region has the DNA TGTGCCAGCAGCTCGCGTGCCGGGACTAGCGGGGGAGATACGCAGTATTTT. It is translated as CASSSRAGTSGGDTQYF.

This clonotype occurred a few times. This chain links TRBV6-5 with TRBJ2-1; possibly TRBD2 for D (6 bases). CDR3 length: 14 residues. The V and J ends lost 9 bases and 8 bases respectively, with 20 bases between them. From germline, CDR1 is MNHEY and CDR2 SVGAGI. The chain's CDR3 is CASRPGDIADEQFF. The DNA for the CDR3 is TGTGCCAGTAGACCCGGGGATATAGCGGATGAGCAGTTCTTC.

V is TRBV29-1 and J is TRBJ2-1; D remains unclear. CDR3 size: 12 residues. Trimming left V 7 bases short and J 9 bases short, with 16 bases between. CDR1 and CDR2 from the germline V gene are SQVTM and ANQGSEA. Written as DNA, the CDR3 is TGCAGCGGGGCCGGAGTCTCGGTTGAGCAGTTCTTC. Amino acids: CSGAGVSVEQFF.

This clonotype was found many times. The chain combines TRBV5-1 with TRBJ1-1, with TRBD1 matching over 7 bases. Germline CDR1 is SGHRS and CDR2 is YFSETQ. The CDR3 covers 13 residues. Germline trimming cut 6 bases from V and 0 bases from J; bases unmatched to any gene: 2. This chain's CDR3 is CASKGQVNTEAFF. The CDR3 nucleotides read TGCGCCAGCAAAGGACAGGTGAACACTGAAGCTTTCTTT.

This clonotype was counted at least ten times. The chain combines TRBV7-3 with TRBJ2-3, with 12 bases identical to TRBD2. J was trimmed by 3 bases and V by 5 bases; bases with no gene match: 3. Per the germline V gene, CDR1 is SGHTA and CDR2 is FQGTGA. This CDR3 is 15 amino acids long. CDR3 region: CASSLAGGRTDTQYF. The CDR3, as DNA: TGTGCCAGCAGCCTAGCGGGGGGGCGGACAGATACGCAGTATTTT. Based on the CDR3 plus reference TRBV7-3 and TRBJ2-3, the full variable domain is GAGVSQTPSNKVTEKGKYVELRCDPISGHTALYWYRQSLGQGPEFLIYFQGTGAADDSGLPNDRFFAVRPEGSVSTLKIQRTERGDSAVYLCASSLAGGRTDTQYFGPGTRLTVL.

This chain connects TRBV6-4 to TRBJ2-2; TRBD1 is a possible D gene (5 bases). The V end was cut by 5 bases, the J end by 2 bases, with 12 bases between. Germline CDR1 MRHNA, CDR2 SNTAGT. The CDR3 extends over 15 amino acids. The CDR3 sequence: CASSLGHLNTGELFF. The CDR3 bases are TGTGCCAGCAGTCTCGGACATCTTAACACCGGGGAGCTGTTTTTT.

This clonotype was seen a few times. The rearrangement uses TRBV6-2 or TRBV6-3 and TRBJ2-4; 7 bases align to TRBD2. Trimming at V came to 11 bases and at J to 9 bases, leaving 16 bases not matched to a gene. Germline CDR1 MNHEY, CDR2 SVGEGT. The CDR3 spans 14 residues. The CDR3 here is CAAGKRGPHGIQYF. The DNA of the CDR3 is TGTGCCGCGGGAAAGCGGGGACCTCATGGCATTCAGTACTTC.

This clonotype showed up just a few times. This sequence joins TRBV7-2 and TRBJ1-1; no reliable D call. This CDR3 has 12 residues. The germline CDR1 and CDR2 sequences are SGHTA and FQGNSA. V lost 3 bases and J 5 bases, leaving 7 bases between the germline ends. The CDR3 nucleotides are TGTGCCAGCAGCTTCCCAGCTACTGAAGCTTTCTTT. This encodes CASSFPATEAFF.

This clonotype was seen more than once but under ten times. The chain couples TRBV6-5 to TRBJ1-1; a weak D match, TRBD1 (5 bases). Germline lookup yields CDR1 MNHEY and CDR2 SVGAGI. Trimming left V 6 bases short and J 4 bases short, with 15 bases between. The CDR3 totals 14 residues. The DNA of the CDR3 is TGTGCCAGCAGACCGGGACGATCGACCACTGAAGCTTTCTTT. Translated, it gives CASRPGRSTTEAFF.

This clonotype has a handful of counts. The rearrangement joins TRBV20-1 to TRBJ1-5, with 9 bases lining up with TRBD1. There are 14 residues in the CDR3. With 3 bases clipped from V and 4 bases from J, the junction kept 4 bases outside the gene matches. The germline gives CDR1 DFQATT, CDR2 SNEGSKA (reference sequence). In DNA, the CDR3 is TGCAGTGCTAGCGGGACAGGGTGGAATCAGCCCCAGCATTTT. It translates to CSASGTGWNQPQHF.

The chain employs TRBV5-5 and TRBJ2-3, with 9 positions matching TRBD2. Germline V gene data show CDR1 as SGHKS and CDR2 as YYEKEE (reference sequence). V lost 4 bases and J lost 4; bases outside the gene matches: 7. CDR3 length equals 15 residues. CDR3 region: CASSRLSGGADTQYF. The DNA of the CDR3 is TGTGCCAGCAGCCGACTTAGCGGGGGCGCAGATACGCAGTATTTT. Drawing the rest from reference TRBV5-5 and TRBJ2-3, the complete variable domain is DAGVTQSPTHLIKTRGQQVTLRCSPISGHKSVSWYQQVLGQGPQFIFQYYEKEERGRGNFPDRFSARQFPNYSSELNVNALLLGDSALYLCASSRLSGGADTQYFGPGTRLTVL.

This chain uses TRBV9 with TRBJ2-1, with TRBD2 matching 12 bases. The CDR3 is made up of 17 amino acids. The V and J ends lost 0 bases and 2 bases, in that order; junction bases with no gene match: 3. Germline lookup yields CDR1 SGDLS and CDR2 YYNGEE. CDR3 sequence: CASSVDPSGGAYNEQFF. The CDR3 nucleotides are TGTGCCAGCAGCGTAGATCCTAGCGGGGGGGCCTACAATGAGCAGTTCTTC.

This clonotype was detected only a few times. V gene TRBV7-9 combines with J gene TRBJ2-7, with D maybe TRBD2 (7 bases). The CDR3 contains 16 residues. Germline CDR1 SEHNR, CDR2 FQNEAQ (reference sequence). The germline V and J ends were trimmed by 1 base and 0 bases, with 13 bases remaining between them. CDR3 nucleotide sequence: TGTGCCAGCAGCTTAGGCTCGGGGGGCACCTCCTACGAGCAGTACTTC. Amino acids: CASSLGSGGTSYEQYF.

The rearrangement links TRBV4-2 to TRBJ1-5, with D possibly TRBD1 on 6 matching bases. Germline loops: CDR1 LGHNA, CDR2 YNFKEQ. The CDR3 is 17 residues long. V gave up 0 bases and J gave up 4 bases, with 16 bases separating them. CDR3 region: CASSQDLRGALNQPQHF. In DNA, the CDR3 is TGTGCCAGCAGCCAAGACCTCCGGGGGGCTCTTAATCAGCCCCAGCATTTT.

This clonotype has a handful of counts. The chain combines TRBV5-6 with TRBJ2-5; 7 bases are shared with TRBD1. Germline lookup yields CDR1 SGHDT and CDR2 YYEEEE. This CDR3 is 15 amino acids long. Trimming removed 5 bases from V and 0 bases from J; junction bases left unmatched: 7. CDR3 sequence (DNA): TGTGCCAGCAGTGTAAGGGGGCGGTACCAAGAGACCCAGTACTTC. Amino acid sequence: CASSVRGRYQETQYF.

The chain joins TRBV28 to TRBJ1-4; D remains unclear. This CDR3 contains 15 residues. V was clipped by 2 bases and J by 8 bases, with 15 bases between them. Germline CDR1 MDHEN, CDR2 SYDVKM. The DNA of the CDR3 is TGTGCCAGCAGTTTACCCCGAGACCTGAGGGAAAAACTGTTTTTT. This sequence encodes CASSLPRDLREKLFF. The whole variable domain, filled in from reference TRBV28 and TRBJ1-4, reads DVKVTQSSRYLVKRTGEKVFLECVQDMDHENMFWYRQDPGLGLRLIYFSYDVKMKEKGDIPEGYSVSREKKERFSLILESASTNQTSMYLCASSLPRDLREKLFFGSGTQLSVL.

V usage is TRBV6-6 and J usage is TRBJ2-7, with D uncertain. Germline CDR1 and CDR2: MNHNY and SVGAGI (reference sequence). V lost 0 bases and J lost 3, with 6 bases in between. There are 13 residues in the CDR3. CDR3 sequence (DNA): TGTGCCAGCAGTTACTCGGGGAACTACGAGCAGTACTTC. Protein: CASSYSGNYEQYF.